This section outlines one T cell receptor beta chain sequence together with its context. These data originate in a study of blood T cell repertoires in COVID-19. Profiled with immunoSEQ multiplex PCR; TCRdb holds only in-frame clones, not every one. Of 150,000 to 200,000 clones detected, approximately 91% appear once; the ten largest clones hold more than 2%. The CDR3 covers 12 residues. Germline loops: CDR1 KGHDR, CDR2 SFDVKD. Trimming at V came to 4 bases and at J to 4 bases, leaving 0 bases not matched to a gene. V is TRBV24-1 and J is TRBJ2-7; the match to TRBD1 covers 7 bases. Specimen: peripheral blood. This receptor was obtained from a man between 18 and 29 years old with acute or convalescent COVID-19. The CDR3 nucleotides are TGTGCCACCAGTGAACAGGGGTACGAGCAGTACTTC. Translating it yields CATSEQGYEQYF.